This T cell receptor (beta chain) was sequenced for a study of T-cell reconstitution after alpha-beta-depleted transplantation in children. Study findings and constraints: Surviving recipient T cells and thymic progenitors accounted for the high day-60 TCRbeta diversity observed in some patients. A year had passed since transplant, and T-cell counts and diversity by then came mostly from newly produced T cells. Several hundred rapidly expanded clones from non-depleted graft cells reportedly supplied alpha-beta T cells about two months post-transplant.

Molecular barcoding with unique molecular identifiers was used for the TCRbeta library. TCRdb re-called the PCR reads through MiXCR, storing one row per CDR3 protein. The profile covers roughly 100,000 distinct CDR3 sequences, with roughly 7.2% appearing a single time and roughly 15% taken by the ten largest. V lost 2 bases and J lost 0, with 11 bases in between. CDR3 length: 16 amino acids. This clonotype turned up a few times. The antigen is unknown. This receptor was taken from a boy aged 2-15 years with acute lymphoblastic leukemia, due to receive a stem cell transplant. The rearrangement uses TRBV12-3 or TRBV12-4 and TRBJ2-4; D is perhaps TRBD1 (5 bases). The sequencing here drew on PBMCs, taken before TCRalphabeta/CD19-depleted stem cell transplant. This CDR3 is CASSLRGQLAKNIQYF. DNA for the CDR3: TGTGCCAGCAGTTTAAGGGGTCAGCTAGCCAAAAACATTCAGTACTTC.